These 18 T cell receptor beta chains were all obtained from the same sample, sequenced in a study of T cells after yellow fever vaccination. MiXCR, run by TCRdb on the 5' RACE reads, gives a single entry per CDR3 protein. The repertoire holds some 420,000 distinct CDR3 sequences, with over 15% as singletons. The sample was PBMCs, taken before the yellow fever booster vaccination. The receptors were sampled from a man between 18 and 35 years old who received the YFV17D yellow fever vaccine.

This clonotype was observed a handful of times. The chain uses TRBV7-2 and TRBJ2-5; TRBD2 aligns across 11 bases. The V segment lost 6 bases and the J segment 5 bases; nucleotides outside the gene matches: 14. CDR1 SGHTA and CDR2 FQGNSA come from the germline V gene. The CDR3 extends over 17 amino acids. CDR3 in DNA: TGTGCCAGCAGTCGTAAGGGGGGGACTAGCGGATGGGAGACCCAGTACTTC. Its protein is CASSRKGGTSGWETQYF.

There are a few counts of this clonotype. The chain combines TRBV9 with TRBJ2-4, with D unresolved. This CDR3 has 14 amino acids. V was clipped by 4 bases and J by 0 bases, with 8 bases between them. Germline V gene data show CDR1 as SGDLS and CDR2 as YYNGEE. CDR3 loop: CASSPIGAKNIQYF. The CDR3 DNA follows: TGTGCCAGCAGCCCCATAGGAGCCAAAAACATTCAGTACTTC.

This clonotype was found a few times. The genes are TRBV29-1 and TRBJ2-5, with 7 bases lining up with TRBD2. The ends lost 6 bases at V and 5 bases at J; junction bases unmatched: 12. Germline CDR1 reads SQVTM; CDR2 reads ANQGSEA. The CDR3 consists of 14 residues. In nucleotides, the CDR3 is TGCAGCGTGGACCCTACGGAGGGAGGGGAGACCCAGTACTTC. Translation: CSVDPTEGGETQYF.

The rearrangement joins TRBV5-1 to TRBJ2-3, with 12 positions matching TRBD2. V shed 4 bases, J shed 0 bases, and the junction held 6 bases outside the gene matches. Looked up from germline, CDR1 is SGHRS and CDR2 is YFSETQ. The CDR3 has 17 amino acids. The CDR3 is CASSTQGLAGSTDTQYF. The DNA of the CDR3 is TGCGCCAGCAGCACACAAGGACTAGCGGGGAGCACAGATACGCAGTATTTT.

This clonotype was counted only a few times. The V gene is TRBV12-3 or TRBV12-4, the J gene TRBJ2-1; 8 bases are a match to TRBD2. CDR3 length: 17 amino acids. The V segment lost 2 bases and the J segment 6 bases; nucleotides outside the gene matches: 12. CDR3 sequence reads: CASSLYRFGLASNEQFF. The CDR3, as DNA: TGTGCCAGCAGTTTATATCGGTTTGGACTAGCCTCCAATGAGCAGTTCTTC.

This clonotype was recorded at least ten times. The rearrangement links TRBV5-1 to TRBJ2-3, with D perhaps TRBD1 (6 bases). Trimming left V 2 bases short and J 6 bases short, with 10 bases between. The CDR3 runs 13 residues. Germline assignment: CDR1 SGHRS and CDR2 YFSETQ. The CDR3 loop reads CASSFWGRDTQYF. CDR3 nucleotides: TGCGCCAGCAGCTTCTGGGGGCGGGATACGCAGTATTTT.

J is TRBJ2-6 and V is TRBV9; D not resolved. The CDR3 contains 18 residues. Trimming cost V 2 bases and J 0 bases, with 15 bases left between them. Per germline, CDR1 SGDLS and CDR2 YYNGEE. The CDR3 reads CASSVPSLTGSGANVLTF. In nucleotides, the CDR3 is TGTGCCAGCAGCGTGCCCTCCTTGACGGGCTCTGGGGCCAACGTCCTGACTTTC.

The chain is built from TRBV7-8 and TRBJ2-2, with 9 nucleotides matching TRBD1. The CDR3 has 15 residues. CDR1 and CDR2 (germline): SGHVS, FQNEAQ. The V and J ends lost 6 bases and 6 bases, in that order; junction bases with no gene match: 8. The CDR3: CASSPRDRVAGELFF. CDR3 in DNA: TGTGCCAGCAGTCCCCGGGACAGGGTGGCCGGGGAGCTGTTTTTT. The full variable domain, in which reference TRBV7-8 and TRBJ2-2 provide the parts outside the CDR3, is GAGVSQSPRYKVAKRGQDVALRCDPISGHVSLFWYQQALGQGPEFLTYFQNEAQLDKSGLPSDRFFAERPEGSVSTLKIQRTQQEDSAVYLCASSPRDRVAGELFFGEGSRLTVL.

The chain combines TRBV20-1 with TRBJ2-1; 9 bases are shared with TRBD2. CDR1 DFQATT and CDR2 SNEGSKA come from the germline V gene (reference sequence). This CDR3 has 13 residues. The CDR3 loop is CSEAASGDGEQFF. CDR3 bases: TGCAGCGAGGCAGCTAGCGGGGATGGTGAGCAGTTCTTC.

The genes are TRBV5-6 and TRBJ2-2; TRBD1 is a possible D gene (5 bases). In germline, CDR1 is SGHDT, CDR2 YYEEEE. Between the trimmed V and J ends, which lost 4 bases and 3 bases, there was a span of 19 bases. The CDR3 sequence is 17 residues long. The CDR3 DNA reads TGTGCCAGCAGCGCTCGTGGAGTGGGGCGTGACACCGGGGAGCTGTTTTTT. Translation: CASSARGVGRDTGELFF.

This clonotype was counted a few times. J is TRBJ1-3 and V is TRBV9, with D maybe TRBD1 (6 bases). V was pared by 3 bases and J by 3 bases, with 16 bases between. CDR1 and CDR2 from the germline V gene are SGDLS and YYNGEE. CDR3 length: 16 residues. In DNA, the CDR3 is TGTGCCAGCAGCGCGACAGGAAAAGCGGGTGGAAACACCATATATTTT. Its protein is CASSATGKAGGNTIYF.

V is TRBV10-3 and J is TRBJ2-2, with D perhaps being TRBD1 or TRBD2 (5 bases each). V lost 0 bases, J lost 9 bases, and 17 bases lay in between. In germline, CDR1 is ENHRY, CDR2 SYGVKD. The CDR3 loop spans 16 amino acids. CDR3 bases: TGTGCCATCAGTGAGTCGGGGACGCGGTTGGACCGGGAGCTGTTTTTT. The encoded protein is CAISESGTRLDRELFF.

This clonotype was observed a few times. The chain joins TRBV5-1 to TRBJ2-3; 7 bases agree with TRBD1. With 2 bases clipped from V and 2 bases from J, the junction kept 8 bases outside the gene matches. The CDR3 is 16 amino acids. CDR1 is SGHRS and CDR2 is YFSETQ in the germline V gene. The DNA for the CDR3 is TGCGCCAGCAGCTTTACGGGACAGACCTACACAGATACGCAGTATTTT. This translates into CASSFTGQTYTDTQYF. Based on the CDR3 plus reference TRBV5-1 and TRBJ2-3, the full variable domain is KAGVTQTPRYLIKTRGQQVTLSCSPISGHRSVSWYQQTPGQGLQFLFEYFSETQRNKGNFPGRFSGRQFSNSRSEMNVSTLELGDSALYLCASSFTGQTYTDTQYFGPGTRLTVL.

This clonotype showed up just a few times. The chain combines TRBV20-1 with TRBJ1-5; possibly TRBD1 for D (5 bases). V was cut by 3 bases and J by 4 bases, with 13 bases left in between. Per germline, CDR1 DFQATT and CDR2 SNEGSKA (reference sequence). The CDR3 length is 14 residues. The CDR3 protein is CSASNGAGNQPQHF. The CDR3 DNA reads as TGCAGTGCTAGTAACGGGGCTGGTAATCAGCCCCAGCATTTT.

The CDR3 is CASSYTGGLLTEAFF. The CDR3 DNA reads as TGTGCCAGCAGTTACACAGGGGGGTTATTAACTGAAGCTTTCTTT. The rearrangement links TRBV12-3 or TRBV12-4 to TRBJ1-1, with TRBD1 identical over 8 bases. V trimming: 4 bases; J trimming: 5 bases; junction bases outside the gene matches: 9. This CDR3 region has 15 residues.

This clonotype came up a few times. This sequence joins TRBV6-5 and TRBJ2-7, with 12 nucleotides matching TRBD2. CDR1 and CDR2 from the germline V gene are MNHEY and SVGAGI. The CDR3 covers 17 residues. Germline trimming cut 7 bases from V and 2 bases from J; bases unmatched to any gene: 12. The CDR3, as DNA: TGTGCCAGCACCCCTTATCCACCTAGCGGGGGGGCCTACGAGCAGTACTTC. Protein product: CASTPYPPSGGAYEQYF.

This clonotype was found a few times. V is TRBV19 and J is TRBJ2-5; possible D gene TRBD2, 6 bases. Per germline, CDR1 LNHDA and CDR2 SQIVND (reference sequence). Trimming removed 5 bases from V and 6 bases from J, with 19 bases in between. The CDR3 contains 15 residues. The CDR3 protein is CASSSRRGDLQTQYF. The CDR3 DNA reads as TGTGCCAGTAGTTCGCGGAGGGGAGACTTGCAGACCCAGTACTTC. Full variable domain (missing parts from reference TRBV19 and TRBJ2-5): DGGITQSPKYLFRKEGQNVTLSCEQNLNHDAMYWYRQDPGQGLRLIYYSQIVNDFQKGDIAEGYSVSREKKESFPLTVTSAQKNPTAFYLCASSSRRGDLQTQYFGPGTRLLVL.

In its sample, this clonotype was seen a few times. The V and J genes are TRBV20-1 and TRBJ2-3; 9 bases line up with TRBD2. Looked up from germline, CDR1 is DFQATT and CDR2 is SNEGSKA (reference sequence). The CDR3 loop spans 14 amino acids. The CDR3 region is CSGGVSGGKATQYF. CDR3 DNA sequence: TGCAGCGGGGGCGTAAGCGGGGGGAAAGCTACGCAGTATTTT.